This T cell receptor (beta chain) was identified in a study of PD-L1 blockade in urothelial cancer (dated by TCRdb to 2015 to 2018). A note on the overall study: Every patient began therapy in the mid-2010s and was given atezolizumab 1,200 mg intravenously every 3 weeks. A median of roughly 140,000 T cells and some 84,000 unique TCRs was obtained from blood samples, and a median clonality of roughly 0.08 was observed. Pretreatment tumor samples and matched peripheral blood, collected serially before and after atezolizumab treatment, underwent TCR sequencing. Pretreatment blood TCR-seq was available for 30 or so patients, at least one posttreatment blood collection was obtained for about 24 patients, and tumor TCR-seq was available for about 24 patients. Blood samples were analyzed 3 weeks after the start of treatment (second dose) and 6 weeks after the start of treatment. About 85% of the 29 patients were males with bladder-origin urothelial cancer, and 18 of 29 reported a prior smoking history. Durable clinical benefit was defined as a progression-free survival longer than 6 months, and TCR features were additionally tested against progression-free survival and overall survival. In the same patients who had TCR sequencing, pretreatment tumors also underwent whole exome sequencing and RNA sequencing. Patients had an ECOG performance status of 0 or 1 and had received between 0 and 3 prior chemotherapy regimens. Durable clinical benefit was achieved by nine patients and was not achieved by 20 patients. Somatic, immune and clinical correlates of response to PD-L1 blockade with atezolizumab in urothelial cancer were the focus of an exploratory multi-omic analysis.

A cohort of 25 to 30 patients with locally advanced or metastatic urothelial carcinoma, treated at Memorial Sloan Kettering on a trial protocol, was included. Peripheral blood mononuclear cells were collected from each patient pretreatment and during treatment, giving between 1 and 8 total time points per patient. The Qiagen DNeasy Blood extraction kit was used to purify genomic DNA from total PBMCs and tumor samples. Collected pretreatment and during treatment, PBMCs were isolated and stored as previously described. Notes on this clone: Its antigen remains undetermined. Base qualities are not recorded, but no much larger clone differs from it by a single base.

What the study reported, not specific to this receptor: A pretreatment peripheral blood TCR clonality below the median was linked to improved progression-free and overall survival. Greater expansion of tumor-associated TCR clones in peripheral blood 3 weeks after the start of treatment was observed in patients with durable benefit (n of about 20, p = 0.022). Because the sample size was small (n of about 29) and many of the analyses were exploratory, the results are meant to be hypothesis-generating.

Counted from cysteine to phenylalanine, this CDR3 has 15 amino acids. Here the CDR3 DNA is all that survives: 45 bases in frame from base 1. Per the germline V gene, MNHNS is the CDR1 and SASEGT is the CDR2. The germline V and J ends show losses of 7 bases and 3 bases respectively, and no gene match explains 11 bases of the junction. To estimate absolute template abundance from read counts, synthetic TCR analog templates were spiked into each PCR. Using the immunoSEQ assay, TCRbeta CDR3 regions were amplified from genomic DNA with bias-controlled V and J gene primers. Rearranged TCRbeta segments were sequenced at approximately 20X coverage. Per the authors' processing: Clustering was used to correct sequencing errors, and CDR3s were annotated against IMGT to assign V, D and J genes. Downstream analyses used only productive TCRbeta rearrangements and left out out-of-frame or stop-codon sequences. Clonality was calculated as one minus the Shannon entropy normalized by the log of the number of unique productive sequences. Fisher's exact test with Benjamini-Hochberg correction, at a threshold of adjusted p below 0.01, was used to find clones that differed between time points or between blood and tumor. Drawn from immuneACCESS, this table holds only the in-frame rearrangements with V and J called that TCRdb kept. Clones are partly lost; checked studies trace under half to an unresolved V gene and leave the rest unexplained. The V and J calls and clone size were taken over from that table, and D and trimming were inferred from the DNA. Here the sample has approximately 46,000 clones; around 90% occur a single time. The ten largest clones add up to less than 8% of the sample.

The sequenced sample was PBMCs, obtained around atezolizumab (anti-PD-L1) treatment. This receptor was obtained from a man aged 55 to 70 with urothelial cancer. This chain is built from TRBV6-1 and TRBJ1-1; a stretch of 7 junction bases matches TRBD1. The bases are TGTGCCAGCAAGGGACAGTTTCAAAGAGACACTGAAGCTTTCTTT. It codes for CASKGQFQRDTEAFF.